This passage covers 11 T cell receptor beta chains from one sample sequenced in a study of blood T cell repertoires in COVID-19. Repertoires were generated with immunoSEQ multiplex PCR, while TCRdb's copy carries only in-frame clones and drops some. The sample has 15,000 to 25,000 clones, less than 85% seen once. The sequenced sample was peripheral blood. The source is a man at least 80 years old with acute or convalescent COVID-19.

This chain connects TRBV9 to TRBJ2-2; 8 bases agree with TRBD2. V trimming: 2 bases; J trimming: 7 bases; junction bases outside the gene matches: 7. Germline-derived CDR1 and CDR2 are SGDLS and YYNGEE. CDR3 length: 15 amino acids. Here the CDR3 DNA reads TGTGCCAGCAGCGTTATAAGCGGGAGTAACGGGGAGCTGTTTTTT. This gives the protein CASSVISGSNGELFF. Drawing the rest from reference TRBV9 and TRBJ2-2, the complete variable domain is DSGVTQTPKHLITATGQRVTLRCSPRSGDLSVYWYQQSLDQGLQFLIQYYNGEERAKGNILERFSAQQFPDLHSELNLSSLELGDSALYFCASSVISGSNGELFFGEGSRLTVL.

The chain couples TRBV5-1 to TRBJ1-4, with no clear D. The germline V gene has CDR1 SGHRS and CDR2 YFSETQ. This CDR3 comprises 15 residues. The germline V and J ends were trimmed by 0 bases and 3 bases, with 9 bases remaining between them. CDR3 sequence: CASSLGTGSNEKLFF. CDR3 sequence (DNA): TGCGCCAGCAGCTTGGGGACTGGGTCTAATGAAAAACTGTTTTTT.

V is TRBV2 and J is TRBJ1-6; D ambiguous. V was trimmed by 8 bases and J by 7 bases, leaving 15 bases between them. The germline CDR1 and CDR2 sequences are SNHLY and FYNNEI. This CDR3 contains 14 residues. This chain's CDR3 is CASSNWAQNSPLHF. The DNA for the CDR3 is TGTGCCAGCTCGAACTGGGCGCAAAATTCACCCCTCCACTTT.

In this sample, this clone turned up once. The chain couples TRBV4-2 to TRBJ2-7; D unclear. The CDR3 contains 13 residues. CDR1 and CDR2 from the germline V gene are LGHNA and YNFKEQ. V gave up 1 base and J gave up 4 bases, with 8 bases separating them. This CDR3 reads CASSQVWQYEQYF. CDR3 in DNA: TGTGCCAGCAGCCAAGTATGGCAGTACGAGCAGTACTTC.

The chain joins TRBV6-5 to TRBJ1-4, with 8 bases aligning to TRBD1. V lost 6 bases to trimming and J lost 7 bases; unmatched junction nucleotides: 4. The CDR3 totals 13 residues. CDR1 is MNHEY and CDR2 is SVGAGI in the germline V gene. The CDR3 DNA is TGTGCCAGCAGGGGACAGGTCGCTGAAAAACTGTTTTTT. Encoded protein: CASRGQVAEKLFF.

This clone was seen only a few times. The rearrangement joins TRBV10-3 to TRBJ1-2; 7 nucleotides line up with TRBD1. Germline loops: CDR1 ENHRY, CDR2 SYGVKD. The V and J ends lost 3 bases and 4 bases, in that order; junction bases with no gene match: 2. CDR3 length: 13 residues. CDR3 protein: CAISDDRAYGYTF. For the CDR3, the DNA is TGTGCCATCAGTGACGACAGGGCCTATGGCTACACCTTC.

The CDR3 bases are TGTGCCAGCAGCTTAGATCGCGGGAGGAACACCGGGGAGCTGTTTTTT. Residues: CASSLDRGRNTGELFF. The chain recombines TRBV7-2 with TRBJ2-2, with 7 bases identical to TRBD2. Germline V lookup: CDR1 SGHTA, CDR2 FQGNSA. Trimming removed 1 base from V and 1 base from J; junction bases left unmatched: 3. The CDR3 loop spans 16 amino acids.

The chain has TRBV9 and TRBJ1-1; no clear D gene. From germline, CDR1 is SGDLS and CDR2 YYNGEE. V lost 5 bases and J lost 0, with 8 bases in between. The CDR3 spans 13 residues. In DNA, the CDR3 is TGTGCCAGCAGAGAAACGGTGAACACTGAAGCTTTCTTT. Encoded protein: CASRETVNTEAFF.

The sample holds one count of this clone. This rearrangement joins TRBV19 to TRBJ1-1; 8 bases agree with TRBD1. The CDR3 extends over 14 amino acids. The junction had 6 bases not matched to a gene; V was cut back by 5 bases and J by 4 bases. Germline V CDR1 and CDR2: LNHDA, SQIVND (reference sequence). CDR3 loop: CASSGQGPITEAFF. The CDR3 region has the DNA TGTGCCAGTAGTGGACAGGGACCCATCACTGAAGCTTTCTTT.

This chain's CDR3 is CASSFQGLAKNIQYF. DNA for the CDR3: TGTGCCAGCAGTTTTCAGGGGCTTGCCAAAAACATTCAGTACTTC. The chain carries TRBV28 and TRBJ2-4; TRBD1 might be the D (6 bases). This CDR3 comprises 15 residues. Germline CDR1 reads MDHEN; CDR2 reads SYDVKM. V lost 3 bases and J 1 base, leaving 10 bases between the germline ends.

The chain couples TRBV11-2 to TRBJ2-7; 12 nucleotides line up with TRBD2. Germline V CDR1 and CDR2: SGHAT, FQNNGV. The CDR3 runs to 15 residues. J was trimmed by 5 bases and V by 5 bases; bases with no gene match: 7. CDR3 bases: TGTGCCAGCAGCCACCCAAGACTAGCGGGAGACGAGCAGTACTTC. Residues: CASSHPRLAGDEQYF.